This TCR beta chain was profiled in a study of a mutant IDH1 vaccine in newly diagnosed glioma. The CDR3 has 14 residues. Germline values: CDR1 SGHRS, CDR2 YFSETQ. V was pared by 4 bases and J by 2 bases, with 13 bases between. Indicated time point: baseline, week 1 (first vaccination visit). This sample's treatment: pre-vaccination baseline after standard-of-care therapy. Clones were sequenced by immunoSEQ multiplex PCR, and TCRdb holds only the in-frame ones, with some missing. The data contain nearly 70,000 clones, about four fifths of them singletons. V and J are TRBV5-1 and TRBJ2-7; D perhaps matches TRBD2 (5 bases). Sequenced material: PBMCs, taken from a glioma patient treated with radiotherapy, temozolomide or both. This TCR was recovered from a man aged 50-59 years with glioma. CDR3 sequence (DNA): TGCGCCAGCAGCCCCCGAGGGATAGCCTACGAGCAGTACTTC. It yields the protein CASSPRGIAYEQYF.